Following are 6 T cell receptor beta chains from one sample sequenced in a study of blood T cell repertoires in COVID-19. Profiling relied on immunoSEQ multiplex PCR, and the TCRdb table lists in-frame clones only, not all of them. The sample contains 300,000 to 450,000 clones, roughly 90% of which appear only once. Sequencing used peripheral blood. The receptors stem from a woman under 40 with COVID-19, enrolled during active disease.

This chain connects TRBV27 to TRBJ2-3; 9 positions agree with TRBD1. The V gene's germline CDR1 is MNHEY and CDR2 SMNVEV (reference sequence). With 5 bases clipped from V and 6 bases from J, the junction kept 6 bases outside the gene matches. The CDR3 contains 14 residues. The CDR3 DNA sequence: TGTGCCAGCAGTGTGGGGACAGGGTTTGATACGCAGTATTTT. Translation gives CASSVGTGFDTQYF.

The genes are TRBV4-1 and TRBJ1-5; 10 bases match TRBD1. V was clipped by 3 bases and J by 1 base; unmatched bases: 12. Germline-derived CDR1 and CDR2 are MGHRA and YSYEKL. The length of the CDR3 is 19 residues. The CDR3 coding sequence is TGCGCCAGCAGCCAGGGACCGGGACAGGGGCTAATAAGCAATCAGCCCCAGCATTTT. Its protein is CASSQGPGQGLISNQPQHF.

The chain combines TRBV5-1 with TRBJ2-1; D is unresolved. V lost 0 bases and J 8 bases, leaving 12 bases between the germline ends. There are 14 residues in the CDR3. Germline lookup yields CDR1 SGHRS and CDR2 YFSETQ. CDR3: CASSLENYVYEQFF. CDR3 DNA: TGCGCCAGCAGCTTGGAGAACTATGTTTATGAGCAGTTCTTC.

This clone was found a few times. The chain links TRBV3-1 (or the pseudogene TRBV3-2) to TRBJ2-7, with 10 bases aligning to TRBD1. The CDR3 length is 15 residues. The germline V gene has CDR1 LGHDT and CDR2 YNNKEL (reference sequence). J was trimmed by 4 bases and V by 1 base; bases with no gene match: 4. CDR3 sequence reads: CASSQGQGAYYEQYF. The CDR3 DNA reads as TGTGCCAGCAGCCAAGGACAGGGGGCTTATTACGAGCAGTACTTC.

CDR3 in DNA: TGCGCCAGCAGCCCGACAGGGTCTAACTACGAGCAGTACTTC. Its translation: CASSPTGSNYEQYF. This chain links TRBV5-1 with TRBJ2-7, with 7 bases identical to TRBD1. Germline V gives CDR1 SGHRS, CDR2 YFSETQ. This CDR3 spans 14 amino acids. The J segment lost 3 bases and the V segment lost 4 bases, leaving 7 bases of the junction unmatched.

The chain uses TRBV15 and TRBJ1-3; D not resolved. The CDR3 runs 15 residues. Between the trimmed V and J ends, which lost 6 bases and 0 bases, there was a span of 12 bases. Looked up from germline, CDR1 is LNHNV and CDR2 is YYDKDF (reference sequence). CDR3 residues: CATSLIAVSGNTIYF. The DNA for the CDR3 is TGTGCCACCAGTCTTATAGCAGTCTCTGGAAACACCATATATTTT. The full variable domain, completed using reference TRBV15 and TRBJ1-3, is DAMVIQNPRYQVTQFGKPVTLSCSQTLNHNVMYWYQQKSSQAPKLLFHYYDKDFNNEADTPDNFQSRRPNTSFCFLDIRSPGLGDTAMYLCATSLIAVSGNTIYFGEGSWLTVV.